This T cell receptor beta chain was profiled in a study of siplizumab effects on memory and regulatory T cells. Overall study findings and caveats: Memory cells seemed less diverse than naive T cells, which seemed major alloresponse contributors.

Remarks on this clone: What it recognizes is unknown.

V lost 4 bases to trimming and J lost 8 bases, with 17 bases between them. This CDR3 is 14 amino acids long. The germline CDR1 and CDR2 sequences are MDHEN and SYDVKM. The data were produced by immunoSEQ multiplex PCR, yet TCRdb's version contains in-frame clones alone and is incomplete. The sample lists over 85,000 clones, roughly 97% occurring once. The specimen was naive CD4+ T cells sorted from blood. This TCR came from a human donor in good health. This chain connects TRBV28 to TRBJ1-2, with D perhaps TRBD1 (5 bases). The CDR3 DNA reads as TGTGCCAGCAGTTCCACAGGTATCAGAGACGGCTACACCTTC. The encoded protein is CASSSTGIRDGYTF.